This entry describes one T cell receptor beta chain. Its antigen is as yet unknown. This specimen comes from a study of T cell responses to AZD1222 COVID-19 vaccine. Sequencing used immunoSEQ multiplex PCR; TCRdb keeps in-frame clones, though not all of them. The table includes some 180,000 clones, approximately 91% detected once. The CDR3 has 14 amino acids. With 8 bases clipped from V and 8 bases from J, the junction kept 11 bases outside the gene matches. Germline loops: CDR1 SEHNR, CDR2 FQNEAQ (reference sequence). Study outcomes and limitations: Clonal diversity was possibly underestimated, and the donors were mostly white British, with more females.

This clonotype was sampled from an adult who received the AZD1222 COVID-19 vaccine. J is TRBJ1-2 and V is TRBV7-9; 10 nucleotides line up with TRBD1. Sequenced here: peripheral blood, sampled 28 days after the second AZD1222 dose. The DNA for the CDR3 is TGTGCCAGCGGCGAGACAGGGGGCGCGGGAGGCTACACCTTC. Translating gives CASGETGGAGGYTF.